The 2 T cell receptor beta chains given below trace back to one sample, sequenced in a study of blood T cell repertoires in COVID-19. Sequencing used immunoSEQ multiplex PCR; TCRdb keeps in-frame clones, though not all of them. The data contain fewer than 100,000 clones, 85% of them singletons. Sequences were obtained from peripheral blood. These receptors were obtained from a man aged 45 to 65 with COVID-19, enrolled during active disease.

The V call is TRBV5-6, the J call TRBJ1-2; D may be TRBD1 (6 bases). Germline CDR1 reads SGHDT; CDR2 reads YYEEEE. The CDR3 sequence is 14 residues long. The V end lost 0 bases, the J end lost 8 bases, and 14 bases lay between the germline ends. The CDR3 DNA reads TGTGCCAGCAGCTTGGCAGGGGAAAGTTGGGGCTACACCTTC. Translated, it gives CASSLAGESWGYTF.

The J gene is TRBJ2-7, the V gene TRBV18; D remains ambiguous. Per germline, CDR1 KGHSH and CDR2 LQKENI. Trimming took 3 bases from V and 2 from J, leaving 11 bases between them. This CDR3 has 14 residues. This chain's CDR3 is CASSPGSLTYEQYF. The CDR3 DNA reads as TGTGCCAGCTCACCCGGGTCCCTAACCTACGAGCAGTACTTC.